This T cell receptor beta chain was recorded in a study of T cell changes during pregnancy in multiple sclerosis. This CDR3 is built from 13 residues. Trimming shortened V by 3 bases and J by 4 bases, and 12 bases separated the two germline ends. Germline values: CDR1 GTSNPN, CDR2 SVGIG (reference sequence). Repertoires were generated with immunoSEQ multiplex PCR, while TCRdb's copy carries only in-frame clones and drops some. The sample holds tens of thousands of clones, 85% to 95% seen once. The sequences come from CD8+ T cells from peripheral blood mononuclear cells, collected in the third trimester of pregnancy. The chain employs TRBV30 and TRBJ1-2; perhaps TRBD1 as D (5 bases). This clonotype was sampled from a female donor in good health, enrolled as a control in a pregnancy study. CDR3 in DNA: TGTGCCTGGAGCGGGGGGGGTGGCTATGGCTACACCTTC. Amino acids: CAWSGGGGYGYTF.